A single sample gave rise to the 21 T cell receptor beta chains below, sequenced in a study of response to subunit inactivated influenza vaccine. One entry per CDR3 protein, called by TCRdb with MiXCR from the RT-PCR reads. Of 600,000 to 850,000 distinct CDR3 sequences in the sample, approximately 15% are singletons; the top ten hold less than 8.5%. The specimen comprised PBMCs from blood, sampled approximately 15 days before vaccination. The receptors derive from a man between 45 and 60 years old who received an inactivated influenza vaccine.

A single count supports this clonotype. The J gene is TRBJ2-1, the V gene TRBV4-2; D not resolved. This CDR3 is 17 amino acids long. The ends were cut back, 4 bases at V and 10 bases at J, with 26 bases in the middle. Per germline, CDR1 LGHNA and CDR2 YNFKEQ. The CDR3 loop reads CASSRLIRVGRGKEQFF. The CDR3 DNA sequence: TGTGCCAGCAGCCGCTTAATTCGGGTGGGCCGCGGAAAAGAGCAGTTCTTC.

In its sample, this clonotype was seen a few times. The CDR3 is CASRTSGTGSNQPQHF. The CDR3, as DNA: TGTGCCAGCAGAACGTCCGGGACTGGTAGCAATCAGCCCCAGCATTTT. The chain uses TRBV28 and TRBJ1-5; D is possibly TRBD1 (5 bases). Germline-derived CDR1 and CDR2 are MDHEN and SYDVKM. V was trimmed by 6 bases and J by 0 bases, leaving 15 bases between them. The CDR3 has 16 residues.

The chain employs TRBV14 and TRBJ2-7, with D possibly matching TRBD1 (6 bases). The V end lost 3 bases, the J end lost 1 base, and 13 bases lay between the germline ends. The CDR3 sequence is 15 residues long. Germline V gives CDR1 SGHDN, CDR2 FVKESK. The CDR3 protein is CASSQQTGFSYEQYF. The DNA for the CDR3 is TGTGCCAGCAGCCAGCAAACAGGGTTTTCCTACGAGCAGTACTTC.

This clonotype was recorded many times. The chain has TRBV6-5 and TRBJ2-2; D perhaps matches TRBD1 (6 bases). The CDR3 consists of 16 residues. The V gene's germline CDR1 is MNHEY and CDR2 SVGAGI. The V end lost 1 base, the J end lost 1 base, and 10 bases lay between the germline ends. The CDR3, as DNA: TGTGCCAGCAGTTACTGGGGCAGGGGGAACACCGGGGAGCTGTTTTTT. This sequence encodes CASSYWGRGNTGELFF.

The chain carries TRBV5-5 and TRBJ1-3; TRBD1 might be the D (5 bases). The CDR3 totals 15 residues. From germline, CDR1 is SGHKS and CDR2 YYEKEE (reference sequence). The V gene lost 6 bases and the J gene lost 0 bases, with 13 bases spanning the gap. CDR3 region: CASNLEGHSGNTIYF. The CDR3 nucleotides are TGTGCCAGCAACCTCGAGGGGCACTCTGGAAACACCATATATTTT.

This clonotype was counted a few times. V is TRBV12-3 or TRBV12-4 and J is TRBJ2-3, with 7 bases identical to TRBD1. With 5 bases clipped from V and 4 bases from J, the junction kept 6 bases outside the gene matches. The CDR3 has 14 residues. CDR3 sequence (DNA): TGTGCCAGCAGTATACGACAGGGACCAGATACGCAGTATTTT. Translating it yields CASSIRQGPDTQYF.

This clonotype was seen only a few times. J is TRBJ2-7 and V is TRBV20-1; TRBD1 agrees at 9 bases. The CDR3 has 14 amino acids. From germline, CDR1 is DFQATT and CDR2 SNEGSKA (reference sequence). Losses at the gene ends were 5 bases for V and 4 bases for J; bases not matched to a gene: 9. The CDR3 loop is CSAPPDRGSYEQYF. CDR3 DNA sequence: TGCAGTGCTCCTCCGGACAGGGGATCGTACGAGCAGTACTTC.

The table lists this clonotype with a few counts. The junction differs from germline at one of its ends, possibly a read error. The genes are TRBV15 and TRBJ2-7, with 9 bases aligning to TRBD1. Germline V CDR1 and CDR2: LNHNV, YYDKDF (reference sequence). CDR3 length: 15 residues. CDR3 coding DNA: TGTGCCACCAGCGGAGACAGGGGGTTTACCAACGAGCAGTACTTC. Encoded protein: CATSGDRGFTNEQYF.

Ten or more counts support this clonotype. In nucleotides, the CDR3 is TGTGCCAGCAGTTTTTCGTCATGGCACGAGCAGTACTTC. This sequence encodes CASSFSSWHEQYF. V is TRBV12-3 or TRBV12-4 and J is TRBJ2-7; D unclear. Trimming took off 3 bases at V and 5 bases at J, with 11 bases between the two ends. This CDR3 is built from 13 residues.

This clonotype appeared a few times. CDR3 sequence (DNA): TGCGCCAGCAGCCCCGGGGGTATTAATGAAAAACTGTTTTTT. As protein: CASSPGGINEKLFF. J is TRBJ1-4 and V is TRBV5-1, with a possible D match to TRBD1 (5 bases). The CDR3 extends over 14 amino acids. Trimming pared 4 bases from V and 4 bases from J, leaving 11 bases between. Germline CDR1 reads SGHRS; CDR2 reads YFSETQ.

The CDR3 sequence: CASSLALSAGRVNSEAKNIQYF. In DNA form, the CDR3 reads TGTGCCAGCAGCTTAGCCCTCTCAGCCGGGCGCGTCAATTCTGAAGCCAAAAACATTCAGTACTTC. The genes are TRBV11-1 and TRBJ2-4; D is uncertain. This CDR3 has 22 residues. Germline assignment: CDR1 SGHAT and CDR2 FQDESV (reference sequence). V was clipped by 0 bases and J by 0 bases, with 27 bases between them.

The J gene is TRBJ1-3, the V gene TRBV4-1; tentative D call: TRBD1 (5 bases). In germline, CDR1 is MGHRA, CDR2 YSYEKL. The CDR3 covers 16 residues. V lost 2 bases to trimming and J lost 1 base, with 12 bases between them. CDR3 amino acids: CASSQWAEGSGNTIYF. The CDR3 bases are TGCGCCAGCAGCCAATGGGCGGAGGGGTCTGGAAACACCATATATTTT.

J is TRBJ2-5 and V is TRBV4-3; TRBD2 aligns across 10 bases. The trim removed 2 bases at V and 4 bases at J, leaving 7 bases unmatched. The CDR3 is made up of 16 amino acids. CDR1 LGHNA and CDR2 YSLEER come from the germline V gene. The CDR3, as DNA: TGCGCCAGCAGCCAAATCCCTAGCGGGGGAAGAGAGACCCAGTACTTC. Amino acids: CASSQIPSGGRETQYF.

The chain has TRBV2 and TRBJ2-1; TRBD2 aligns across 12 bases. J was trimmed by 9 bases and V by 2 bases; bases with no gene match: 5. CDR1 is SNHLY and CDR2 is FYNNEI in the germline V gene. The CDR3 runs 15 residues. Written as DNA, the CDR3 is TGTGCCAGCAGTGAAACTAGCGGGGGGCAAGGTGAGCAGTTCTTC. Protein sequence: CASSETSGGQGEQFF.

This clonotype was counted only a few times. CDR3 sequence: CASSSQWTGDEQYF. The DNA of the CDR3 is TGTGCCAGCAGCTCACAATGGACAGGGGACGAGCAGTACTTC. The chain recombines TRBV7-2 with TRBJ2-7; 9 bases match TRBD1. The CDR3 is made up of 14 amino acids. J lost 5 bases, V lost 4 bases, and 6 bases had no gene match. Germline V gives CDR1 SGHTA, CDR2 FQGNSA.

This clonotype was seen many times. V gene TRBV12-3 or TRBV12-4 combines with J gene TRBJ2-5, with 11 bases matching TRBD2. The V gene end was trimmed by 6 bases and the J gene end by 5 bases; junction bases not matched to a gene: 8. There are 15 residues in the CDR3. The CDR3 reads CASRHLAGGRETQYF. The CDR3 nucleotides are TGTGCCAGCAGACACCTAGCGGGAGGTCGGGAGACCCAGTACTTC.

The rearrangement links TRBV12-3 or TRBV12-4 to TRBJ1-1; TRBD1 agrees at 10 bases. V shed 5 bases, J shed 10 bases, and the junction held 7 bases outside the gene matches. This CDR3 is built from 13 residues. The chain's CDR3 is CASSRGTGALAFF. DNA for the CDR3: TGTGCCAGCAGTAGAGGGACAGGGGCGTTAGCTTTCTTT.

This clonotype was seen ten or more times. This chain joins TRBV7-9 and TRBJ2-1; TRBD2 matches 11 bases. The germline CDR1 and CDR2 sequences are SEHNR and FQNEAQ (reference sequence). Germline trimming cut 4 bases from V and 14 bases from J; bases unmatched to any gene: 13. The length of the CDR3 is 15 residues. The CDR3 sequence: CASSSALPISGREFF. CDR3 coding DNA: TGTGCCAGCAGCTCCGCCCTACCAATTAGCGGGAGGGAGTTCTTC.

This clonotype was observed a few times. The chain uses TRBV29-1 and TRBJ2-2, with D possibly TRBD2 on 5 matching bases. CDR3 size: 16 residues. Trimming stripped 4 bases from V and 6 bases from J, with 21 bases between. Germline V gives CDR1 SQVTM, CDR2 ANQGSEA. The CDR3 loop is CSVGSGGVSGSGELFF. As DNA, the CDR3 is TGCAGCGTTGGGAGCGGTGGGGTTAGTGGCTCCGGGGAGCTGTTTTTT.

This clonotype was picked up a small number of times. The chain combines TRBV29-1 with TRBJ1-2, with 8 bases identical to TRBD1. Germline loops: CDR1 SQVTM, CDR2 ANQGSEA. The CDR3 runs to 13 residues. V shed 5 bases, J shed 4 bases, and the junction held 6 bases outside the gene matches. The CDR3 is CSVSQGEGYGYTF. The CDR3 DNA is TGCAGCGTTTCACAGGGGGAGGGCTATGGCTACACCTTC.

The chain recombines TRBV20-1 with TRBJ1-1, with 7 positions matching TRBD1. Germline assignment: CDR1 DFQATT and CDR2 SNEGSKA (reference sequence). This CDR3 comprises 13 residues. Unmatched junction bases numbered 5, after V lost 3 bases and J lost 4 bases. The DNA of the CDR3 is TGCAGTGCTAGGGTGCAGGGGGGCACTGAAGCTTTCTTT. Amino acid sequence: CSARVQGGTEAFF.